This is a list of T cell receptor beta chains from one sample in a study of blood T cell repertoires in COVID-19. Some clones are missing from TCRdb's copy, which holds only in-frame ones; the method was immunoSEQ multiplex PCR. The table has about 110,000 clones, 88% seen once; the top ten hold 6.8%. Sequences were obtained from peripheral blood. The origin of the receptors is a man aged 50-60 years with active or convalescent COVID-19. Each CDR3 is given with its conserved first and last residue. A D gene is named only where the DNA matches it firmly. Clone size appears in some rows only: once, few, many, or a class for an expanded clone.

j_call | d_call | v_call | clone_size | cdr3_nt | cdr3_aa
TRBJ2-7 | - | TRBV12-3/TRBV12-4 | once | TGTGCCAGCAGTTCTACAGGGTATGGCGAGCAGTACTTC | CASSSTGYGEQYF
TRBJ2-3 | - | TRBV4-3 | - | TGCGCCAGCAGTCTGGGACCTCGGGAGTTCTCGCAGTATTTT | CASSLGPREFSQYF
TRBJ1-6 | - | TRBV6-2/TRBV6-3 | - | TGTGCCAGCAGTAGACCGAGGCAGGGGTTTAATTCACCCCTCCACTTT | CASSRPRQGFNSPLHF
TRBJ2-4 | - | TRBV7-9 | - | TGTGCCAGCAGCAAAGGTGGGACATCCAAAAACATTCAGTACTTC | CASSKGGTSKNIQYF
TRBJ2-1 | TRBD2 | TRBV7-8 | - | TGTGCCAGCAGCCGTAGAAGCGGGATAAACAATGAGCAGTTCTTC | CASSRRSGINNEQFF
TRBJ1-5 | TRBD1 | TRBV7-9 | - | TGTGCCAGCAGTTGGGACAGGGACAATCAGCCCCAGCATTTT | CASSWDRDNQPQHF
TRBJ2-7 | TRBD1 | TRBV5-1 | - | TGCGCCAGCACGTCGGGACAGGTTGCCTACGAGCAGTACTTC | CASTSGQVAYEQYF
TRBJ2-4 | - | TRBV5-4 | - | TGTGCCAGCAGCTTCAACCGAGGGGGTACGGACATTCAGTACTTC | CASSFNRGGTDIQYF
TRBJ2-2 | TRBD2 | TRBV7-2 | - | TGTGCCAGCAGCCCTGGACTAGCGGGACAAATCACCGGGGAGCTGTTTTTT | CASSPGLAGQITGELFF
TRBJ2-7 | TRBD2 | TRBV7-6 | once | TGTGCCAGCAGCCCGGGACTAGCGGGAGGCGGCGGGGGGGGAACTCTGTACTTC | CASSPGLAGGGGGGTLYF
TRBJ1-5 | - | TRBV30 | - | TGTGCCTGGAGCGGTGATAGCAATCAGCCCCAGCATTTT | CAWSGDSNQPQHF
TRBJ2-7 | TRBD1 | TRBV5-1 | - | TGCGCCAGCAGCTTGCTGCAGGGGGCGGCCTACGAGCAGTACTTC | CASSLLQGAAYEQYF
TRBJ2-5 | TRBD2 | TRBV3-1/TRBV3-2 | - | TGTGCCAGCAGCCAAGAAGCGGGAGATCCCTCGAAGACCCAGTACTTC | CASSQEAGDPSKTQYF
TRBJ2-6 | - | TRBV19 | - | TGTGCCAGTAGTTTTTCGGGCTCTGGGGCCAACGTCCTGACTTTC | CASSFSGSGANVLTF
TRBJ1-2 | - | TRBV5-4 | - | TGTGCCAGCAGCAGTGGACAGCTTTCTAACTATGGCTACACCTTC | CASSSGQLSNYGYTF
TRBJ2-1 | - | TRBV30 | - | TGTGCCCGAGCTAGCACCCAACACAATGAGCAGTTCTTC | CARASTQHNEQFF
TRBJ1-4 | - | TRBV29-1 | - | TGCAGCGTAGCCGTTCCGGGTGAAAAACTGTTTTTT | CSVAVPGEKLFF
TRBJ1-3 | - | TRBV6-1 | once | TGTGCCAGCAGTGAAGGGGGCAGTTTAGTAAACACCATATATTTT | CASSEGGSLVNTIYF
TRBJ1-4 | - | TRBV28 | - | TGTGCCAGCAGTTTACCCCGGGCAACTAATGAAAAACTGTTTTTT | CASSLPRATNEKLFF
TRBJ1-4 | - | TRBV7-8 | - | TGTGCCAGCAGCTTAGCCCGGGGTCGGGTGGAAAAACTGTTTTTT | CASSLARGRVEKLFF
TRBJ2-7 | TRBD2 | TRBV7-2 | - | TGTGCCAGCAGCTACGGGACTAGCGGTTCCTACGAGCAGTACTTC | CASSYGTSGSYEQYF
TRBJ2-7 | - | TRBV29-1 | - | TGCAGCGTTGGGGAGTACGAGCAGTACTTC | CSVGEYEQYF
TRBJ2-3 | - | TRBV9 | - | TGTGCCAGCAGCGTAGAAGGAGCGGCAAGCACAGATACGCAGTATTTT | CASSVEGAASTDTQYF
TRBJ2-1 | - | TRBV11-2 | - | TGTGCCAGCAGAGGTCTAATTAGTGGGCTGAACAATGAGCAGTTCTTC | CASRGLISGLNNEQFF
TRBJ2-1 | - | TRBV11-2 | - | TGTGCCAGCAGCTTAGAATTCCCGGGAGTGTTGTATGAGCAGTTCTTC | CASSLEFPGVLYEQFF
TRBJ2-1 | - | TRBV6-2/TRBV6-3 | - | TGTGCCAGCAGTTACTCGATTAAGCTTTATCGGTACAATGAGCAGTTCTTC | CASSYSIKLYRYNEQFF
TRBJ2-1 | TRBD1 | TRBV19 | - | TGTGCCAGTACCCAACAAGAGGGGGCAGGCTACAATGAGCAGTTCTTC | CASTQQEGAGYNEQFF
TRBJ2-6 | - | TRBV30 | - | TGTGCCTGGAACGACTACTCTGGGGCCAACGTCCTGACTTTC | CAWNDYSGANVLTF
TRBJ2-2 | TRBD1 | TRBV6-2/TRBV6-3 | - | TGTGCCAGCAGCCACGGACAGGGGAACACCGGGGAGCTGTTTTTT | CASSHGQGNTGELFF
TRBJ1-1 | TRBD1 | TRBV30 | - | TGTGCCTGGAGCCCAGTGACAGGGGGCGCGGTAGACGCTTTCTTT | CAWSPVTGGAVDAFF
TRBJ2-5 | TRBD2 | TRBV7-7 | - | TGTGCCAGCAGCTTAGCTAGCGGGAGGGCCCAAGAGACCCAGTACTTC | CASSLASGRAQETQYF